Shown below are 7 T cell receptor beta chains from a single sample sequenced in a study of shared clonotypes between healthy human individuals (dated by TCRdb to 2019 to 2021). The library was prepared using the immunoSEQ multiplex PCR assay. What TCRdb holds here is the immuneACCESS table cut down to in-frame rearrangements. Part of the clones is not present; checked against another copy, under half of the missing clones reflect an unresolved V gene, and the others are unexplained. This sample is represented by 2 million to 2.5 million clones; over 85% of them were singletons. Of the sample, more than 0.1% is held by the ten largest clones. Sample: naive CD4+ T cells sorted from blood. The cell subset or site label corresponds to: CD45RA+ positively selected. These receptors were taken from a man younger than 35 in good health.

The J gene is TRBJ2-7, the V gene TRBV2, with D maybe TRBD2 (7 bases). Germline V gene lookup returns CDR1 SNHLY and CDR2 FYNNEI. The CDR3 loop spans 15 amino acids. V gave up 6 bases and J gave up 0 bases, with 15 bases separating them. The CDR3 loop reads CASRPPGGISYEQYF. CDR3 nucleotides: TGTGCCAGCAGGCCCCCGGGGGGCATCTCCTACGAGCAGTACTTC.

A single count supports this clone. The gene calls are TRBV18 and TRBJ2-5; D remains ambiguous. The CDR3 contains 13 residues. Germline V gives CDR1 KGHSH, CDR2 LQKENI. The ends were cut back, 3 bases at V and 2 bases at J, with 7 bases in the middle. CDR3 DNA: TGTGCCAGCTCACCGGTGAGGCAAGAGACCCAGTACTTC. Amino acids: CASSPVRQETQYF.

CDR3 residues: CASSLGSVRETQYF. In DNA, the CDR3 is TGTGCCAGCAGCTTAGGGTCAGTCCGCGAGACCCAGTACTTC. V is TRBV11-3 and J is TRBJ2-5; D remains ambiguous. The CDR3 totals 14 residues. Looked up from germline, CDR1 is SGHNT and CDR2 is YENEEA. The V and J ends lost 1 base and 5 bases respectively, with 11 bases between them.

This clone was seen a single time. The CDR3 nucleotides are TGTGCCAGCAGCATACAGGGGGAGGTGAATAATTCACCCCTCCACTTT. This sequence encodes CASSIQGEVNNSPLHF. The chain links TRBV2 to TRBJ1-6; 8 bases are a match to TRBD1. J gave up 5 bases and V 6 bases, and 9 bases lay outside the gene matches. The V gene's germline CDR1 is SNHLY and CDR2 FYNNEI. There are 16 residues in the CDR3.

The gene calls are TRBV5-1 and TRBJ2-7; 10 bases are a match to TRBD2. CDR3 length: 16 residues. Per the germline V gene, CDR1 is SGHRS and CDR2 is YFSETQ. Trimming took 3 bases from V and 0 from J; bases not matched to a gene: 6. CDR3 bases: TGCGCCAGCAGCTCCCAAGCGGGAGGGTCCTCCTACGAGCAGTACTTC. Amino acid sequence: CASSSQAGGSSYEQYF.

This clone showed up just once. The rearrangement links TRBV7-9 to TRBJ2-7, with D perhaps TRBD2 (5 bases). Germline V gene data show CDR1 as SEHNR and CDR2 as FQNEAQ (reference sequence). With 4 bases removed from V and 3 bases from J, the gap between germline ends came to 10 bases. The CDR3 contains 13 residues. CDR3: CASSYGLNYEQYF. In nucleotides, the CDR3 is TGTGCCAGCAGCTATGGACTTAACTACGAGCAGTACTTC.

The chain joins TRBV5-3 to TRBJ1-2; TRBD1 matches at 11 bases. TRBV5-3 is an open reading frame, and its role is uncertain. V lost 3 bases to trimming and J lost 1 base; unmatched junction nucleotides: 2. The CDR3 has 15 amino acids. CDR3 sequence (DNA): TGTGCCAGAAGCTCGGACAGGGGGCGTAACTATGGCTACACCTTC. Translating it yields CARSSDRGRNYGYTF.